The 29 T cell receptor beta chains below all came from one sample that was sequenced in a study of post-analysis software for immune sequencing data. Incorporated into the TCR beta cDNA libraries were unique molecular identifiers, which served to reduce PCR and sequencing biases. TCRdb reprocessed the PCR reads via MiXCR and lists one record per CDR3 protein. Among fewer than 900,000 distinct CDR3 sequences listed, 46% were seen once. These receptors are not linked to any known antigen. General study findings and limits: Among a few TRBV segments more frequent in patients than controls were TRBV5-6, TRBV5-1 and TRBV20-1.

Specimen: blood. These receptors came from a girl aged 5-17 years with multiple sclerosis.

This clonotype was observed a handful of times. This sequence joins TRBV3-1 and TRBJ2-3; 11 positions agree with TRBD2. Germline V gives CDR1 LGHDT, CDR2 YNNKEL (reference sequence). There are 17 residues in the CDR3. Trimming cost V 1 base and J 2 bases; bases outside gene matches: 5. CDR3 nucleotides: TGTGCCAGCAGCCAAGTAGCTAGCGGGAGGACCACAGATACGCAGTATTTT. Amino acids: CASSQVASGRTTDTQYF.

DNA for the CDR3: TGCAGTGCTAGAGTTCAGGGGTCCAAAAACATTCAGTACTTC. Amino acid sequence: CSARVQGSKNIQYF. V and J are TRBV20-1 and TRBJ2-4; the D gene is possibly TRBD1 (6 bases). Germline V gene lookup returns CDR1 DFQATT and CDR2 SNEGSKA (reference sequence). V dropped 1 base and J dropped 2 bases, with 9 bases sitting between them. The CDR3 sequence is 14 residues long.

The V and J genes are TRBV14 and TRBJ2-7; 14 positions agree with TRBD2. Germline loops: CDR1 SGHDN, CDR2 FVKESK. The V segment lost 3 bases and the J segment 6 bases; nucleotides outside the gene matches: 7. This CDR3 is 16 amino acids long. CDR3 nucleotides: TGTGCCAGCAGCCAGGGGACTAGCGGGAGAAGCGGCGAGCAGTACTTC. Protein: CASSQGTSGRSGEQYF.

This clonotype has only a few counts. The J gene is TRBJ1-2, the V gene TRBV6-1; 10 positions agree with TRBD1. Germline CDR1 and CDR2: MNHNS and SASEGT. V lost 3 bases and J lost 8; bases outside the gene matches: 6. The CDR3 runs 14 residues. In nucleotides, the CDR3 is TGTGCCAGCAGTGAGTGGGGACAGGGGAGCGGCTACACCTTC. It codes for CASSEWGQGSGYTF.

This chain connects TRBV20-1 to TRBJ1-4; 7 bases are a match to TRBD1. Germline V gene data show CDR1 as DFQATT and CDR2 as SNEGSKA (reference sequence). The CDR3 is made up of 15 amino acids. V was clipped by 5 bases and J by 2 bases; unmatched bases: 8. As DNA, the CDR3 is TGCAGTGCTCGCGCTGCGACAGGGACTAATGAAAAACTGTTTTTT. Its translation: CSARAATGTNEKLFF.

The genes are TRBV6-2 or TRBV6-3 and TRBJ1-2; D unclear. Germline-derived CDR1 and CDR2 are MNHEY and SVGEGT. The CDR3 consists of 12 residues. V was cut by 6 bases and J by 6 bases, with 11 bases left in between. The CDR3 coding sequence is TGTGCCAGCAGAGGAGTGGCGGATGGCTACACCTTC. Translated: CASRGVADGYTF.

The chain carries TRBV7-9 and TRBJ2-3; a weak D match, TRBD1 (5 bases). Trimming took off 9 bases at V and 2 bases at J, with 15 bases between the two ends. The CDR3 sequence is 14 residues long. Germline CDR1 reads SEHNR; CDR2 reads FQNEAQ (reference sequence). This chain's CDR3 is CASASRDHTDTQYF. The CDR3 region has the DNA TGTGCCAGTGCCAGCAGGGATCACACAGATACGCAGTATTTT.

The chain joins TRBV29-1 to TRBJ2-1; D is tentatively TRBD1 or TRBD2 (5 bases each). In germline, CDR1 is SQVTM, CDR2 ANQGSEA. The CDR3 runs 12 residues. The V end was cut by 6 bases, the J end by 12 bases, with 18 bases between. Here the CDR3 DNA reads TGCAGCGTGGGGGAACGACCGACTGGGCAGTTCTTC. This translates into CSVGERPTGQFF.

This rearrangement joins TRBV6-5 to TRBJ2-7; tentatively, D is TRBD1 (7 bases). Trimming pared 2 bases from V and 6 bases from J, leaving 17 bases between. The CDR3 loop spans 15 amino acids. The germline V gene encodes CDR1 MNHEY and CDR2 SVGAGI. CDR3 nucleotides: TGTGCCAGCAGTTACGGAGGGGGCGCGGGTCTCGAGCAGTACTTC. Its protein product is CASSYGGGAGLEQYF.

The CDR3 DNA sequence: TGCAGCCAAGGACAGGCCTACAATGAGCAGTTCTTC. Its translation: CSQGQAYNEQFF. The genes are TRBV29-1 and TRBJ2-1; 7 nucleotides align to TRBD1. This CDR3 is built from 12 residues. V shed 8 bases and J 2 bases; nucleotides not matched to a gene: 3. CDR1 SQVTM and CDR2 ANQGSEA come from the germline V gene.

In its sample, this clonotype was seen a few times. The chain carries TRBV20-1 and TRBJ2-5; D is perhaps TRBD1 (5 bases). V was cut by 5 bases and J by 1 base, with 14 bases left in between. This CDR3 spans 14 amino acids. Germline CDR1 is DFQATT and CDR2 is SNEGSKA (reference sequence). This CDR3 reads CSAPPTGAQETQYF. CDR3 DNA sequence: TGCAGTGCTCCCCCGACTGGGGCCCAAGAGACCCAGTACTTC.

This clonotype was found a few times. This rearrangement joins TRBV10-3 to TRBJ2-1, with 8 nucleotides matching TRBD2. V was pared by 6 bases and J by 5 bases, with 3 bases of the junction left unmatched. The germline gives CDR1 ENHRY, CDR2 SYGVKD. This CDR3 is built from 13 residues. DNA for the CDR3: TGTGCCATCAGACTAGCGGAAGACAATGAGCAGTTCTTC. Translated: CAIRLAEDNEQFF.

This clonotype was picked up a small number of times. The V call is TRBV29-1, the J call TRBJ2-7; D remains unclear. Trimming left V 5 bases short and J 1 base short, with 9 bases between. The CDR3 has 12 amino acids. Germline lookup yields CDR1 SQVTM and CDR2 ANQGSEA. CDR3 loop: CSVIVRSYEQYF. CDR3 in DNA: TGCAGCGTTATAGTCAGGTCCTACGAGCAGTACTTC.

This clonotype was picked up many times. CDR3 bases: TGTGCCACCAGTGATGGAGAGACCCAGTACTTC. Translation gives CATSDGETQYF. V usage is TRBV24-1 and J usage is TRBJ2-5; no definite D call. Germline assignment: CDR1 KGHDR and CDR2 SFDVKD. Trimming shortened V by 3 bases and J by 4 bases, and 2 bases separated the two germline ends. The CDR3 contains 11 residues.

This clonotype has just a few counts. V gene TRBV29-1 combines with J gene TRBJ2-6; the D is unclear. This CDR3 has 14 residues. The germline V gene has CDR1 SQVTM and CDR2 ANQGSEA. Trimming took 4 bases from V and 0 from J, leaving 7 bases between them. This CDR3 reads CSVAVNSGANVLTF. In DNA, the CDR3 is TGCAGCGTTGCTGTCAACTCTGGGGCCAACGTCCTGACTTTC. Full variable domain (remainder filled in from reference TRBV29-1 and TRBJ2-6): SAVISQKPSRDICQRGTSLTIQCQVDSQVTMMFWYRQQPGQSLTLIATANQGSEATYESGFVIDKFPISRPNLTFSTLTVSNMSPEDSSIYLCSVAVNSGANVLTFGAGSRLTVL.

V gene TRBV6-5 combines with J gene TRBJ2-3; D may be TRBD2 (5 bases). The CDR3 is 12 residues long. The germline gives CDR1 MNHEY, CDR2 SVGAGI. Trimming stripped 4 bases from V and 10 bases from J, with 12 bases between. The DNA of the CDR3 is TGTGCCAGCAGTTCCGGACTTTATGCGCAGTATTTT. Protein product: CASSSGLYAQYF.

This clonotype was seen once. A read error may produce the germline difference seen at one junction end. The genes are TRBV12-3 or TRBV12-4 and TRBJ2-7; 12 bases agree with TRBD2. This CDR3 region has 16 residues. The CDR3 is CAGSPRLAGDDYEQYF. DNA of the CDR3: TGTGCCGGCAGCCCCCGACTAGCGGGAGATGACTACGAGCAGTACTTC.

The chain is built from TRBV20-1 and TRBJ2-1; unclear D gene. The germline V gene has CDR1 DFQATT and CDR2 SNEGSKA (reference sequence). CDR3 size: 13 residues. V was shortened by 2 bases and J by 7 bases, with 12 bases between the two germline ends. The chain's CDR3 is CSARSNLRNEQFF. The CDR3 nucleotides read TGCAGTGCTAGATCCAACTTACGTAATGAGCAGTTCTTC.

The chain employs TRBV5-4 and TRBJ2-5; D is undetermined. Germline-derived CDR1 and CDR2 are SGHNT and YYREEE (reference sequence). Trimming left V 2 bases short and J 2 bases short, with 10 bases between. There are 14 residues in the CDR3. The CDR3 loop is CASSFQTNQETQYF. The DNA of the CDR3 is TGTGCCAGCAGCTTTCAGACGAATCAAGAGACCCAGTACTTC.

The J gene is TRBJ2-7, the V gene TRBV10-3, with D tentatively TRBD1 (5 bases). The CDR3 extends over 12 amino acids. Trimming took off 5 bases at V and 2 bases at J, with 7 bases between the two ends. CDR1 is ENHRY, CDR2 SYGVKD, per germline. CDR3 amino acids: CAISPGTYEQYF. In DNA, the CDR3 is TGTGCCATCAGTCCAGGGACCTACGAGCAGTACTTC.

This rearrangement joins TRBV10-3 to TRBJ2-7, with TRBD2 as a possible D gene (6 bases). The last part of the DNA fits TRBJ2-5 better; the J call may be wrong. Germline CDR1 is ENHRY and CDR2 is SYGVKD. This CDR3 has 16 residues. The CDR3 is CAIAPTGVGRGGTQYF. In DNA, the CDR3 is TGTGCCATCGCTCCGACGGGAGTGGGTCGTGGGGGGACCCAGTACTTC.

This chain uses TRBV7-9 with TRBJ2-7, with a weak D call TRBD2 (5 bases). The end of the DNA is better explained by TRBJ2-5, so the J call may be wrong. The V gene's germline CDR1 is SEHNR and CDR2 FQNEAQ (reference sequence). The CDR3 length is 17 residues. The CDR3 spells CASSLDQGLAGRGTQYF. The DNA for the CDR3 is TGTGCCAGCAGCTTAGATCAAGGGCTAGCCGGTCGTGGGACCCAGTACTTC.

V is TRBV27 and J is TRBJ2-7, with D possibly being TRBD2 (6 bases). In germline, CDR1 is MNHEY, CDR2 SMNVEV (reference sequence). The CDR3 extends over 16 amino acids. The V and J ends lost 6 bases and 1 base respectively, with 19 bases between them. The CDR3: CASSPSGGVSSYEQYF. The CDR3, as DNA: TGTGCCAGCAGCCCCTCCGGGGGAGTCAGTTCCTACGAGCAGTACTTC.

The chain joins TRBV27 to TRBJ2-7; D uncertain. V was cut by 6 bases and J by 5 bases, with 14 bases left in between. The CDR3 length is 13 residues. Germline V gives CDR1 MNHEY, CDR2 SMNVEV (reference sequence). The CDR3 nucleotides are TGTGCCAGCAGCATCACGGTTTGGGACGAGCAGTACTTC. Its translation is CASSITVWDEQYF.

The V and J genes are TRBV7-2 and TRBJ2-5; tentatively, D is TRBD1 (5 bases). V dropped 1 base and J dropped 2 bases, with 11 bases sitting between them. The V gene's germline CDR1 is SGHTA and CDR2 FQGNSA. The CDR3 has 15 amino acids. The CDR3 DNA follows: TGTGCCAGCAGCTTAGTCGGGCGGACACAAGAGACCCAGTACTTC. Translation gives CASSLVGRTQETQYF.

The genes are TRBV7-6 and TRBJ2-1; weak D call: TRBD2 (6 bases). The ends were cut back, 1 base at V and 7 bases at J, with 17 bases in the middle. CDR1 and CDR2 from the germline V gene are SGHVS and FNYEAQ. The CDR3 sequence is 16 residues long. In nucleotides, the CDR3 is TGTGCCAGCAGCTTAGTATCTAGCGAATCCTTTAATGAGCAGTTCTTC. This gives the protein CASSLVSSESFNEQFF.

J is TRBJ2-5 and V is TRBV6-1; the D gene could be TRBD1 or TRBD2 (5 bases each). Gene TRBJ2-7 matches the end of the DNA better, so the J call may be wrong. The CDR3 length is 14 residues. Germline loops: CDR1 MNHNS, CDR2 SASEGT. CDR3 region: CASSKGTLGDEQYF. DNA for the CDR3: TGTGCCAGCAGCAAAGGGACGTTGGGGGACGAGCAGTACTTC.

This clonotype occurred a few times. The chain carries TRBV20-1 and TRBJ2-3, with TRBD2 as a possible D gene (5 bases). CDR1 and CDR2 from the germline V gene are DFQATT and SNEGSKA (reference sequence). The CDR3 is 16 amino acids. The V and J ends lost 1 base and 4 bases respectively, with 18 bases between them. The CDR3 bases are TGCAGTGCTAGAGGGATCTTTAGCTCCGGGGCAGATACGCAGTATTTT. Its translation: CSARGIFSSGADTQYF.

Concerning this clonotype itself: As the CDR3 is not closed by the conserved phenylalanine or tryptophan, this likely results from a read error. The genes are TRBV5-5 and TRBJ2-1; 7 positions match TRBD2. The CDR3 is 14 residues long. Per germline, CDR1 SGHKS and CDR2 YYEKEE (reference sequence). V was clipped by 3 bases and J by 4 bases; unmatched bases: 4. For the CDR3, the DNA is TGTGCCAGCAGCTGGGGACTACAATACAATGAGCAGTTCGTC. Translating gives CASSWGLQYNEQFV.